The clone carrying this T cell receptor (beta chain) has ten or more counts. UMI-labeled 5' RACE yielded the TCR beta libraries. TCRdb used MiXCR to reprocess the 5' RACE reads, holding one entry per CDR3 protein. In the table there are some 7,400 distinct CDR3 sequences, under 4% of which are singletons. This entry belongs to a study of human CD8 memory T cell subsets. The CDR3 extends over 14 amino acids. CDR1 and CDR2 (germline): KGHDR, SFDVKD. V shed 6 bases and J shed 5 bases, with 12 bases lying between them. V is TRBV24-1 and J is TRBJ2-2, with D possibly TRBD2 on 5 matching bases. The sequence was collected from a human donor in good health. Sequencing was performed on CD8+ T cells from PBMCs. CDR3 nucleotides: TGTGCCACCAGTTTAGCGTCTGAAACCGGGGAGCTGTTTTTT. Residues: CATSLASETGELFF.